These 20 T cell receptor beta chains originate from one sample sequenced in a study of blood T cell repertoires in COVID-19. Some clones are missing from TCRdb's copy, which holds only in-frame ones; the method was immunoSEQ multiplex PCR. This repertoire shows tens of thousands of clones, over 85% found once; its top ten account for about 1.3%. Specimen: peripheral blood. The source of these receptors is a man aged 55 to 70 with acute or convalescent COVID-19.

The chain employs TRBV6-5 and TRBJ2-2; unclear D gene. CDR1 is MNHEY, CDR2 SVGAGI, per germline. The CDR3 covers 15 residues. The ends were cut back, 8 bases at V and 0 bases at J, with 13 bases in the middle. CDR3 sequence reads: CASGVPFANTGELFF. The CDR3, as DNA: TGTGCCAGCGGAGTCCCATTCGCGAACACCGGGGAGCTGTTTTTT.

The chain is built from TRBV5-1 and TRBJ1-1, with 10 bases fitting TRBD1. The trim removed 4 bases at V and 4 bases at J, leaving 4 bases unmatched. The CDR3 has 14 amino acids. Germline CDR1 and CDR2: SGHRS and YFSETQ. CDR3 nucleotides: TGCGCCAGCAGCAGCCGGGACAGGGGCACTGAAGCTTTCTTT. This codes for CASSSRDRGTEAFF.

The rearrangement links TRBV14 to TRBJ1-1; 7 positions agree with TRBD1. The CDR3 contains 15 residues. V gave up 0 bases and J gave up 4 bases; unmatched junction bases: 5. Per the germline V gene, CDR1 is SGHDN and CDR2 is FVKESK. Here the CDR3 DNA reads TGTGCCAGCAGCCAAGAAGGGGGACAGTTCACTGAAGCTTTCTTT. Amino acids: CASSQEGGQFTEAFF.

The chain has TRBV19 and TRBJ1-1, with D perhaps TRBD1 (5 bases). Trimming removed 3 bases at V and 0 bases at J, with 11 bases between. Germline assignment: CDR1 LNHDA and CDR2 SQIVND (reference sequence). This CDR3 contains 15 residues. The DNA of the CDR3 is TGTGCCAGTAGTATCGGGGGGGTTGTGAACACTGAAGCTTTCTTT. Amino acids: CASSIGGVVNTEAFF. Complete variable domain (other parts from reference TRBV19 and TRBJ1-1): DGGITQSPKYLFRKEGQNVTLSCEQNLNHDAMYWYRQDPGQGLRLIYYSQIVNDFQKGDIAEGYSVSREKKESFPLTVTSAQKNPTAFYLCASSIGGVVNTEAFFGQGTRLTVV.

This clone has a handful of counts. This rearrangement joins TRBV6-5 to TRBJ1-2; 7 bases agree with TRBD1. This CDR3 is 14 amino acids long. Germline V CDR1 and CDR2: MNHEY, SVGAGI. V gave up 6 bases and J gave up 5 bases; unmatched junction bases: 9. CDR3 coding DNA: TGTGCCAGCAGCCCCGACAGGGAGCGTTATGGCTACACCTTC. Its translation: CASSPDRERYGYTF.

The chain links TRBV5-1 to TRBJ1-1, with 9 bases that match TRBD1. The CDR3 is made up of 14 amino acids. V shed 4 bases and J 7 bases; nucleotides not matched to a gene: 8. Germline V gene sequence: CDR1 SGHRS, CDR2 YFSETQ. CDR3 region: CASSIRQGGIEAFF. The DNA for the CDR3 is TGCGCCAGCAGCATAAGACAGGGGGGGATTGAAGCTTTCTTT.

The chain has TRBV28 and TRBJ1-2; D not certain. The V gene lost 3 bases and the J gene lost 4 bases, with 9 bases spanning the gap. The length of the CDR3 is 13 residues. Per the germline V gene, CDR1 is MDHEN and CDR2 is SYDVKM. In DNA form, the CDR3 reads TGTGCCAGCAGTTTTGAGGGAGGCTATGGCTACACCTTC. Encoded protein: CASSFEGGYGYTF.

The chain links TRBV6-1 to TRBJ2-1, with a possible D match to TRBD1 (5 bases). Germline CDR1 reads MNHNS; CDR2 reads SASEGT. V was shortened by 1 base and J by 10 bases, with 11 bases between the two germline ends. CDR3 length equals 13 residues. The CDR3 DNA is TGTGCCAGCAGTGAAGTAGGAGACAGAGAGCAGTTCTTC. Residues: CASSEVGDREQFF.

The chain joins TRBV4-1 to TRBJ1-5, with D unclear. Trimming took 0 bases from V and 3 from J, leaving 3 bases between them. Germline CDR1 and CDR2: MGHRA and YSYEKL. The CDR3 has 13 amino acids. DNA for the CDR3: TGCGCCAGCAGCCAAGATCTCAATCAGCCCCAGCATTTT. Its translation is CASSQDLNQPQHF.

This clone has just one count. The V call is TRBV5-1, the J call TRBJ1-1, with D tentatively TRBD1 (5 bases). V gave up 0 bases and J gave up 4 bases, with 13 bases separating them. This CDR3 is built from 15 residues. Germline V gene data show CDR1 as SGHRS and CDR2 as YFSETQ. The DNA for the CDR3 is TGCGCCAGCAGCTTGGCGGCAGGGATAGGCACTGAAGCTTTCTTT. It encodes CASSLAAGIGTEAFF.

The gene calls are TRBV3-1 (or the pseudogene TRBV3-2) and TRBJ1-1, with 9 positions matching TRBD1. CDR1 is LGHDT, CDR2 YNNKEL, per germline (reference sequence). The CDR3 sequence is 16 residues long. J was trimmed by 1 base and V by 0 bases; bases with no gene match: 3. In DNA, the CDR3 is TGTGCCAGCAGCCAAGACACAGGGGGCCGGAACACTGAAGCTTTCTTT. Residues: CASSQDTGGRNTEAFF.

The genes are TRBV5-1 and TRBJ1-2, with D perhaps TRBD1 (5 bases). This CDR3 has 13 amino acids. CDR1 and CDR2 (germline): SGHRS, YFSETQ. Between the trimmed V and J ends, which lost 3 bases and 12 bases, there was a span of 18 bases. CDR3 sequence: CASSSSPGKSDTF. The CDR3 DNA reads TGCGCCAGCAGCTCGTCTCCAGGGAAATCAGACACCTTC.

This CDR3 is CASSLGRGNTEAFF. DNA for the CDR3: TGTGCCAGCAGCTTGGGTAGAGGGAACACTGAAGCTTTCTTT. The chain employs TRBV5-6 and TRBJ1-1; the D is unclear. The V gene's germline CDR1 is SGHDT and CDR2 YYEEEE. The length of the CDR3 is 14 residues. V was trimmed by 0 bases and J by 1 base, leaving 7 bases between them.

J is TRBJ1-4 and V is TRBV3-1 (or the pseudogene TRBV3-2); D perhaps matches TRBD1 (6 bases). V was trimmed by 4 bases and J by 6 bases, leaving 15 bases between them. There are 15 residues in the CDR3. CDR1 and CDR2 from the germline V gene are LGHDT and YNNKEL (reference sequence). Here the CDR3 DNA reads TGTGCCAGCAGCCGTTTACGGGACATGGATGAAAAACTGTTTTTT. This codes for CASSRLRDMDEKLFF.

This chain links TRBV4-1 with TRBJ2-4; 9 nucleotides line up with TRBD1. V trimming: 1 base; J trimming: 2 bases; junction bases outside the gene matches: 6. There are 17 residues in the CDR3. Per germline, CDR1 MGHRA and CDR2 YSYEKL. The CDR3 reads CASSQVKGQGTKNIQYF. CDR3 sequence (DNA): TGCGCCAGCAGCCAAGTTAAGGGACAGGGAACCAAAAACATTCAGTACTTC.

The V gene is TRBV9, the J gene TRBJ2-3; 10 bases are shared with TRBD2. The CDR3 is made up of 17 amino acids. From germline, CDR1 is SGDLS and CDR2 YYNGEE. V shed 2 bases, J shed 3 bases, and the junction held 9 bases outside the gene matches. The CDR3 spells CASSVLAGGAGTDTQYF. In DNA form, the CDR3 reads TGTGCCAGCAGCGTTTTAGCGGGGGGCGCGGGGACAGATACGCAGTATTTT.

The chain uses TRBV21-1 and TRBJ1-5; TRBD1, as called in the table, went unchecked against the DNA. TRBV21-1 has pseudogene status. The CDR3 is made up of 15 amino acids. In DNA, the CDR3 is TGTGCCAGCAGCAAAGATGGGACAGGGGATCAGCCCCAGCATTTT. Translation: CASSKDGTGDQPQHF.

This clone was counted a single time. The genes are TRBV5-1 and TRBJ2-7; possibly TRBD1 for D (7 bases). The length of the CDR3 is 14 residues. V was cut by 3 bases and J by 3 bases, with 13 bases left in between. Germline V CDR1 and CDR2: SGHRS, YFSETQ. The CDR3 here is CASSSRDSGYEQYF. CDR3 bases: TGCGCCAGCAGCTCGCGGGACAGTGGCTACGAGCAGTACTTC.

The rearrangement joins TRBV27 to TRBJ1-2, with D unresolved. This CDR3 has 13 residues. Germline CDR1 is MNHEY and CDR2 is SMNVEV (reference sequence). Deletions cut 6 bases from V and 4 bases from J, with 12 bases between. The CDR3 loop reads CASSPNSGYGYTF. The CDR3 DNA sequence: TGTGCCAGCAGCCCTAACTCGGGCTATGGCTACACCTTC.

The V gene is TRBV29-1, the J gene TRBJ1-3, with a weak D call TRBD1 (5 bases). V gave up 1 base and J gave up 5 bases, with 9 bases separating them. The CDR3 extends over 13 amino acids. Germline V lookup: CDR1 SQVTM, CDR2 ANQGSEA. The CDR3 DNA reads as TGCAGCGTTGAAGTCAGGGCCAGAAACACCATATATTTT. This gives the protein CSVEVRARNTIYF.